The 28 T cell receptor beta chains listed next were all sequenced from one sample in a study of blood T cell repertoires in COVID-19. This table comes from immunoSEQ multiplex PCR, and its TCRdb copy is limited to in-frame clones, with some not included. The sample carries about 270,000 clones, around nine tenths recorded once. Material: peripheral blood. Receptor source: a middle-aged man with active or convalescent COVID-19.

The J gene is TRBJ2-7, the V gene TRBV5-4, with 10 bases fitting TRBD1. The germline V gene has CDR1 SGHNT and CDR2 YYREEE (reference sequence). J gave up 4 bases and V 4 bases, and 5 bases lay outside the gene matches. The CDR3 is 14 amino acids. CDR3 in amino acids: CASSPTGQGYEQYF. The CDR3 DNA reads as TGTGCCAGCAGCCCGACGGGACAGGGGTACGAGCAGTACTTC.

The rearrangement joins TRBV7-9 to TRBJ1-6; no firm D call. The germline V gene encodes CDR1 SEHNR and CDR2 FQNEAQ (reference sequence). The CDR3 length is 12 residues. V was cut by 2 bases and J by 7 bases, with 3 bases left in between. The CDR3 nucleotides read TGTGCCAGCAGCTTAAGCAATTCACCCCTCCACTTT. Its protein product is CASSLSNSPLHF.

The chain has TRBV9 and TRBJ2-5; weak D call: TRBD2 (7 bases). Germline loops: CDR1 SGDLS, CDR2 YYNGEE. Trimming took 6 bases from V and 4 from J, leaving 13 bases between them. This CDR3 has 13 residues. The CDR3 nucleotides are TGTGCCAGCAACGGCGGGGGCCGAGAGACCCAGTACTTC. Amino acid sequence: CASNGGGRETQYF.

The chain couples TRBV10-3 to TRBJ1-3; TRBD1 is a possible D gene (6 bases). Germline loops: CDR1 ENHRY, CDR2 SYGVKD. CDR3 length: 15 amino acids. Trimming took off 9 bases at V and 2 bases at J, with 17 bases between the two ends. CDR3 coding DNA: TGTGCCATACAACGGGGGGGCTCCGCTGGAAACACCATATATTTT. Its protein product is CAIQRGGSAGNTIYF.

The chain combines TRBV3-1 (or the pseudogene TRBV3-2) with TRBJ1-3, with a weak D call TRBD1 (5 bases). Between the trimmed V and J ends, which lost 0 bases and 4 bases, there was a span of 10 bases. CDR1 is LGHDT and CDR2 is YNNKEL in the germline V gene (reference sequence). This CDR3 has 15 residues. In nucleotides, the CDR3 is TGTGCCAGCAGCCAAGAGACAGCCCTAGGAAACACCATATATTTT. Translated: CASSQETALGNTIYF.

The chain uses TRBV19 and TRBJ1-5; 7 positions match TRBD1. The trim removed 5 bases at V and 4 bases at J, leaving 8 bases unmatched. Germline V CDR1 and CDR2: LNHDA, SQIVND (reference sequence). CDR3 size: 15 residues. The CDR3 sequence: CASSLNTGENQPQHF. CDR3 nucleotides: TGTGCCAGTAGTCTCAATACAGGGGAAAATCAGCCCCAGCATTTT.

The gene calls are TRBV24-1 and TRBJ1-5; no clear D gene. CDR1 KGHDR and CDR2 SFDVKD come from the germline V gene. The CDR3 totals 13 residues. The V end was cut by 11 bases, the J end by 2 bases, with 12 bases between. The CDR3 DNA reads as TGTGCCATTATTGAGGCGGGCAATCAGCCCCAGCATTTT. Amino acid sequence: CAIIEAGNQPQHF.

The J gene is TRBJ1-4, the V gene TRBV19, with D maybe TRBD1 (5 bases). CDR3 length: 15 residues. Trimming took 4 bases from V and 0 from J, leaving 9 bases between them. From germline, CDR1 is LNHDA and CDR2 SQIVND (reference sequence). CDR3 in amino acids: CASSTGQSTNEKLFF. In DNA form, the CDR3 reads TGTGCCAGTAGTACTGGACAATCAACTAATGAAAAACTGTTTTTT.

This chain links TRBV9 with TRBJ2-3; maybe TRBD1 (5 bases). The V end lost 1 base, the J end lost 4 bases, and 10 bases lay between the germline ends. This CDR3 contains 14 residues. CDR1 is SGDLS, CDR2 YYNGEE, per germline. CDR3 protein: CASSVLGVSDTQYF. For the CDR3, the DNA is TGTGCCAGCAGCGTACTAGGGGTTTCAGATACGCAGTATTTT.

The genes are TRBV5-1 and TRBJ2-7; TRBD2 might be the D (6 bases). Germline V gene data show CDR1 as SGHRS and CDR2 as YFSETQ. The CDR3 is made up of 19 amino acids. V lost 2 bases, J lost 2 bases, and 26 bases lay in between. CDR3: CASSFGGPGSSSFTYEQYF. The DNA of the CDR3 is TGCGCCAGCAGCTTCGGCGGACCCGGGAGCAGCTCTTTTACCTACGAGCAGTACTTC. Filled out from reference TRBV5-1 and TRBJ2-7, the complete variable domain reads KAGVTQTPRYLIKTRGQQVTLSCSPISGHRSVSWYQQTPGQGLQFLFEYFSETQRNKGNFPGRFSGRQFSNSRSEMNVSTLELGDSALYLCASSFGGPGSSSFTYEQYFGPGTRLTVT.

The chain recombines TRBV10-2 with TRBJ2-6; a possible D gene is TRBD1 (5 bases). This CDR3 is built from 18 residues. The germline V and J ends were trimmed by 3 bases and 3 bases, with 18 bases remaining between them. Germline V gene sequence: CDR1 WSHSY, CDR2 SAAADI. The CDR3 DNA follows: TGCGCCAGCAGTGACGACAGAGCCCTCTGGTTTGGGGCCAACGTCCTGACTTTC. Protein product: CASSDDRALWFGANVLTF.

This sequence joins TRBV14 and TRBJ2-7, with 7 bases matching TRBD1. The CDR3 consists of 15 residues. Germline V gives CDR1 SGHDN, CDR2 FVKESK. Germline trimming cut 0 bases from V and 3 bases from J; bases unmatched to any gene: 5. The CDR3, as DNA: TGTGCCAGCAGCCAAGAGACAGGGCCTTACTACGAGCAGTACTTC. Translating gives CASSQETGPYYEQYF.

The J gene is TRBJ2-2, the V gene TRBV5-1; D may be TRBD1 (6 bases). V was clipped by 6 bases and J by 4 bases, with 19 bases between them. Germline V gene lookup returns CDR1 SGHRS and CDR2 YFSETQ. The CDR3 covers 16 residues. The CDR3 DNA follows: TGCGCCAGCACCCGAACCCAGGGGCGGAGCACCGGGGAGCTGTTTTTT. It translates to CASTRTQGRSTGELFF.

Only a few counts were recorded for this clone. This rearrangement joins TRBV6-5 to TRBJ1-1, with 7 positions matching TRBD1. Germline V CDR1 and CDR2: MNHEY, SVGAGI. The CDR3 is made up of 15 amino acids. V dropped 5 bases and J dropped 3; count of bases not matched to a gene: 9. Here the CDR3 DNA reads TGTGCCAGCAGTCTACAGGACAGGTTTGACACTGAAGCTTTCTTT. This sequence encodes CASSLQDRFDTEAFF.

The rearrangement uses TRBV5-1 and TRBJ2-1, with D perhaps TRBD2 (5 bases). V was clipped by 0 bases and J by 3 bases, with 10 bases between them. CDR1 and CDR2 (germline): SGHRS, YFSETQ. The CDR3 spans 15 residues. In nucleotides, the CDR3 is TGCGCCAGCAGCTTGGCTGGCGGGCTCTACAATGAGCAGTTCTTC. This sequence encodes CASSLAGGLYNEQFF.

The rearrangement links TRBV5-8 to TRBJ1-2; D is uncertain. Germline V gene lookup returns CDR1 SGHTS and CDR2 YDEGEE. Trimming removed 5 bases at V and 4 bases at J, with 6 bases between. This CDR3 is built from 11 residues. The CDR3 region has the DNA TGTGCCAGCAGGGTCGGCTATGGCTACACCTTC. It codes for CASRVGYGYTF. Supplemented by reference TRBV5-8 and TRBJ1-2, the full variable domain reads EAGVTQSPTHLIKTRGQQATLRCSPISGHTSVYWYQQALGLGLQFLLWYDEGEERNRGNFPPRFSGRQFPNYSSELNVNALELEDSALYLCASRVGYGYTFGSGTRLTVV.

This sequence joins TRBV5-5 and TRBJ2-7, with 9 nucleotides matching TRBD2. V lost 0 bases and J lost 6; bases outside the gene matches: 7. The CDR3 is 15 amino acids. Germline V gives CDR1 SGHKS, CDR2 YYEKEE (reference sequence). The CDR3 here is CASSLEPGLAREQYF. CDR3 sequence (DNA): TGTGCCAGCAGCTTGGAGCCGGGACTAGCTCGCGAGCAGTACTTC.

This clone was counted once. J is TRBJ2-7 and V is TRBV5-4; 10 nucleotides line up with TRBD1. V shed 4 bases, J shed 9 bases, and the junction held 10 bases outside the gene matches. This CDR3 comprises 14 residues. CDR1 and CDR2 (germline): SGHNT, YYREEE (reference sequence). Here the CDR3 reads CASSHRDRGQGQYF. Written as DNA, the CDR3 is TGTGCCAGCAGCCACCGGGACAGGGGACAGGGGCAGTACTTC. Complete variable domain (other parts from reference TRBV5-4 and TRBJ2-7): ETGVTQSPTHLIKTRGQQVTLRCSSQSGHNTVSWYQQALGQGPQFIFQYYREEENGRGNFPPRFSGLQFPNYSSELNVNALELDDSALYLCASSHRDRGQGQYFGPGTRLTVT.

This rearrangement joins TRBV27 to TRBJ2-3, with D possibly TRBD2 on 5 matching bases. With 0 bases removed from V and 6 bases from J, the gap between germline ends came to 10 bases. Germline CDR1 and CDR2: MNHEY and SMNVEV (reference sequence). The CDR3 is made up of 14 amino acids. In DNA form, the CDR3 reads TGTGCCAGCAGTTTATCAGGAGGCGAGGATACGCAGTATTTT. This gives the protein CASSLSGGEDTQYF.

This clone was detected only a few times. The CDR3 protein is CASSYQMNTEAFF. In nucleotides, the CDR3 is TGTGCCAGCAGTTACCAGATGAACACTGAAGCTTTCTTT. The rearrangement joins TRBV6-5 to TRBJ1-1; unclear D gene. Germline V CDR1 and CDR2: MNHEY, SVGAGI. This CDR3 is 13 amino acids long. V was cut by 2 bases and J by 0 bases, with 4 bases left in between.

This clone was seen once. V is TRBV19 and J is TRBJ2-3, with D hard to call. The CDR3 spans 13 residues. The germline V and J ends were trimmed by 4 bases and 2 bases, with 7 bases remaining between them. Germline-derived CDR1 and CDR2 are LNHDA and SQIVND (reference sequence). The CDR3 is CASSRAITDTQYF. The CDR3, as DNA: TGTGCCAGTAGTAGGGCCATCACAGATACGCAGTATTTT.

V is TRBV29-1 and J is TRBJ2-5; the D gene is possibly TRBD2 (7 bases). Germline CDR1 is SQVTM and CDR2 is ANQGSEA. CDR3 length: 16 amino acids. V was cut by 8 bases and J by 4 bases, with 26 bases left in between. The CDR3, as DNA: TGCAGCTTCCTCGGCGGTGGGGGGGGCGTCAGAGAGACCCAGTACTTC. It specifies CSFLGGGGGVRETQYF.

CDR3 in amino acids: CASSSTLWTGRYEQYF. The CDR3 DNA follows: TGTGCCAGCAGTTCCACTCTCTGGACAGGGAGATACGAGCAGTACTTC. This chain uses TRBV6-5 with TRBJ2-7; 8 positions agree with TRBD1. Losses at the gene ends were 4 bases for V and 4 bases for J; bases not matched to a gene: 12. CDR1 MNHEY and CDR2 SVGAGI come from the germline V gene. CDR3 length: 16 residues.

The J gene is TRBJ1-5, the V gene TRBV5-1; TRBD1 aligns across 9 bases. With V trimmed by 3 bases and J by 9 bases, 4 bases remained unmatched. In germline, CDR1 is SGHRS, CDR2 YFSETQ. The CDR3 loop spans 13 amino acids. CDR3 in DNA: TGCGCCAGCAGCTGGGACAGGGAGGGGCCCCAGCATTTT. The encoded protein is CASSWDREGPQHF.

This clone turned up a few times. This rearrangement joins TRBV5-4 to TRBJ1-6, with 8 bases lining up with TRBD1. CDR3 length: 16 residues. Germline V lookup: CDR1 SGHNT, CDR2 YYREEE (reference sequence). With 2 bases clipped from V and 6 bases from J, the junction kept 7 bases outside the gene matches. The CDR3, as DNA: TGTGCCAGCAGCTTTTGGACAGGGATCGGTAATTCACCCCTCCACTTT. It encodes CASSFWTGIGNSPLHF.

This chain uses TRBV4-2 with TRBJ2-4; maybe TRBD1 (6 bases). The CDR3 runs to 14 residues. Per the germline V gene, CDR1 is LGHNA and CDR2 is YNFKEQ. Trimming shortened V by 5 bases and J by 9 bases, and 17 bases separated the two germline ends. The CDR3 loop reads CASSAQGAPGIQYF. DNA for the CDR3: TGTGCCAGCAGCGCACAGGGTGCCCCGGGCATTCAGTACTTC.

The chain carries TRBV19 and TRBJ2-2, with D possibly matching TRBD2 (5 bases). The CDR3 runs 12 residues. Deletions cut 4 bases from V and 6 bases from J, with 6 bases between. Germline V CDR1 and CDR2: LNHDA, SQIVND (reference sequence). CDR3 in amino acids: CASSSSAGELFF. CDR3 nucleotides: TGTGCCAGTAGTAGTAGCGCCGGGGAGCTGTTTTTT.

The sample holds many counts of this clone. This chain uses TRBV4-1 with TRBJ1-4, with TRBD1 matching 10 bases. The CDR3 contains 19 residues. Germline loops: CDR1 MGHRA, CDR2 YSYEKL. The ends lost 1 base at V and 9 bases at J; junction bases unmatched: 17. Written as DNA, the CDR3 is TGCGCCAGCAGCCAAGCTCTTGCGGGACAGGGGAGAAATAGGAAAAAACTGTTTTTT. Translation gives CASSQALAGQGRNRKKLFF.